Sequencing of this T cell receptor (beta chain) was carried out in a study of shared clonotypes between healthy human individuals. General study points: Memory subsets generally showed smaller estimated richness than naive subsets did.

A note on this clone: Its antigen is still unknown.

Germline assignment: CDR1 SGDLS and CDR2 YYNGEE. The CDR3 has 15 residues. The V gene lost 5 bases and the J gene lost 0 bases, with 9 bases spanning the gap. Some clones are missing from TCRdb's copy, which holds only in-frame ones; the method was immunoSEQ multiplex PCR. The sample has 700,000 or so clones; 72% are singletons. The clonotype originates from a woman aged 30 to 39 in good health. The V and J genes are TRBV9 and TRBJ2-6; D is unresolved. The sequencing sample was made of memory CD4+ T cells sorted from blood. Subset indicated: CD45RA-negative fraction. CDR3 coding DNA: TGTGCCAGCAGAATCGACCACTCTGGGGCCAACGTCCTGACTTTC. The encoded protein is CASRIDHSGANVLTF.